This entry lists 13 T cell receptor beta chains sequenced from one sample in a study of response to subunit inactivated influenza vaccine. TCRdb fed the RT-PCR reads into MiXCR, producing one record per CDR3 protein. Here the sample spans 450,000 to 550,000 distinct CDR3 sequences, approximately 24% being singletons. The sample in question was CD4+ T cells sorted from PBMCs, obtained about 5 days after vaccination. The origin of the receptors is a man aged 45-60 years who received an inactivated influenza vaccine.

A few counts support this clonotype. CDR3 DNA sequence: TGTGCCAGCTCACTGGGGACAGGGGGTTCTGGTTCACCCCTCCACTTT. Protein sequence: CASSLGTGGSGSPLHF. The chain recombines TRBV18 with TRBJ1-6; 11 nucleotides agree with TRBD1. Looked up from germline, CDR1 is KGHSH and CDR2 is LQKENI. Trimming took 4 bases from V and 9 from J; bases not matched to a gene: 8. The CDR3 is 16 amino acids.

The rearrangement uses TRBV2 and TRBJ2-5, with D tentatively TRBD1 (5 bases). Germline V gene sequence: CDR1 SNHLY, CDR2 FYNNEI. Deletions cut 4 bases from V and 2 bases from J, with 11 bases between. CDR3 length equals 14 residues. CDR3 coding DNA: TGTGCCAGCAGTGCCACAGGCAAACAAGAGACCCAGTACTTC. Its protein product is CASSATGKQETQYF.

CDR3: CASVSSGGTNEQYF. CDR3 nucleotides: TGTGCCAGCGTTAGTTCCGGCGGGACCAACGAGCAGTACTTC. The chain employs TRBV7-2 and TRBJ2-7, with a tentative D call TRBD2 (6 bases). Germline CDR1 SGHTA, CDR2 FQGNSA. The V end lost 8 bases, the J end lost 5 bases, and 19 bases lay between the germline ends. The CDR3 contains 14 residues.

Here the CDR3 DNA reads TGCAGTGCTAGCCCGCGCGAGCGCCGTAACTACGAGCAGTACTTC. Amino acids: CSASPRERRNYEQYF. The gene calls are TRBV20-1 and TRBJ2-7; the D is unclear. Germline CDR1 DFQATT, CDR2 SNEGSKA (reference sequence). The CDR3 contains 15 residues. V was clipped by 3 bases and J by 3 bases, with 18 bases between them.

In this sample, this clonotype turned up many times. The rearrangement uses TRBV12-3 or TRBV12-4 and TRBJ2-7; D might be TRBD1 (7 bases). V lost 5 bases and J 4 bases, leaving 18 bases between the germline ends. The CDR3 runs to 15 residues. The DNA of the CDR3 is TGTGCCAGCAGTCTCAATCAGGGGGGCCGTTACGAGCAGTACTTC. Protein sequence: CASSLNQGGRYEQYF.

This clonotype was seen more than once but under ten times. For the CDR3, the DNA is TGTGCCAGCAATGGGGACAGCCTGGCCTACGAGCAGTACTTC. Translation gives CASNGDSLAYEQYF. The chain recombines TRBV28 with TRBJ2-7; 7 nucleotides match TRBD1. The CDR3 runs to 14 residues. V gave up 7 bases and J gave up 2 bases; unmatched junction bases: 8. Germline assignment: CDR1 MDHEN and CDR2 SYDVKM. Combining the CDR3 with reference TRBV28 and TRBJ2-7 gives the whole variable domain DVKVTQSSRYLVKRTGEKVFLECVQDMDHENMFWYRQDPGLGLRLIYFSYDVKMKEKGDIPEGYSVSREKKERFSLILESASTNQTSMYLCASNGDSLAYEQYFGPGTRLTVT.

J is TRBJ2-3 and V is TRBV2; D may be TRBD2 (6 bases). The length of the CDR3 is 14 residues. Germline V gives CDR1 SNHLY, CDR2 FYNNEI. The germline V and J ends were trimmed by 8 bases and 6 bases, with 18 bases remaining between them. The CDR3 protein is CASPPRGLRDTQYF. The CDR3 DNA reads as TGTGCCAGCCCGCCCCGGGGGTTGCGGGATACGCAGTATTTT.

CDR3 sequence reads: CASSLEGTGDYNEQFF. The CDR3 nucleotides read TGCGCCAGCAGCTTGGAAGGGACAGGGGATTACAATGAGCAGTTCTTC. The V and J genes are TRBV5-1 and TRBJ2-1; 10 positions agree with TRBD1. CDR1 is SGHRS and CDR2 is YFSETQ in the germline V gene. V lost 0 bases to trimming and J lost 4 bases; unmatched junction nucleotides: 4. This CDR3 is 16 amino acids long.

V usage is TRBV29-1 and J usage is TRBJ2-2; 7 bases fit TRBD2. CDR3 length equals 16 residues. The trim removed 0 bases at V and 1 base at J, leaving 5 bases unmatched. Germline V gene sequence: CDR1 SQVTM, CDR2 ANQGSEA. CDR3 amino acids: CSVEDRASGNTGELFF. CDR3 DNA sequence: TGCAGCGTTGAAGATCGGGCTAGCGGGAACACCGGGGAGCTGTTTTTT.

In its sample, this clonotype was seen a few times. The V gene is TRBV29-1, the J gene TRBJ2-1; 7 bases match TRBD1. The CDR3 length is 12 residues. Germline CDR1 and CDR2: SQVTM and ANQGSEA. Trimming cost V 6 bases and J 9 bases; bases outside gene matches: 8. This CDR3 is CSVGHRGGEQFF. CDR3 nucleotides: TGCAGCGTAGGTCACAGGGGCGGTGAGCAGTTCTTC.

This chain links TRBV14 with TRBJ2-7; no clear D gene. Trimming cost V 3 bases and J 2 bases, with 11 bases left between them. The CDR3 is made up of 14 amino acids. CDR1 is SGHDN and CDR2 is FVKESK in the germline V gene. The CDR3 DNA follows: TGTGCCAGCAGCCACCGCAAGGGTCCCTACGAGCAGTACTTC. It is translated as CASSHRKGPYEQYF.

This clonotype was observed a few times. The gene calls are TRBV4-2 and TRBJ2-7, with D unresolved. Germline-derived CDR1 and CDR2 are LGHNA and YNFKEQ. There are 14 residues in the CDR3. Between the trimmed V and J ends, which lost 0 bases and 0 bases, there was a span of 6 bases. The chain's CDR3 is CASSQDPNSYEQYF. The CDR3 DNA reads as TGTGCCAGCAGCCAAGATCCCAACTCCTACGAGCAGTACTTC.

This clonotype was picked up many times. The chain has TRBV5-1 and TRBJ2-7; 9 bases are a match to TRBD2. The V gene end was trimmed by 6 bases and the J gene end by 5 bases; junction bases not matched to a gene: 9. CDR3 length: 14 amino acids. Per germline, CDR1 SGHRS and CDR2 YFSETQ. The CDR3 nucleotides read TGCGCCAGCACCAGGGCGGGAGGGTCCAACGAGCAGTACTTC. Amino acid sequence: CASTRAGGSNEQYF.